This TCR beta chain was recovered during a study of OX40 agonist ivuxolimab in advanced cancers. At the level of the study: With a range of roughly 20 to 80, age averaged about 58 years, and 75% to 90% were male. Under the entry rules, prior anti-PD-1, anti-PD-L1 or anti-CTLA-4 therapy was allowed, and approximately 40% had some.

A note on this clone: Antigen specificity is unknown.

Exclusion applied to patients with autoimmune disease history or systemic immunosuppression. Assay used: immunoSEQ multiplex PCR; TCRdb lists only in-frame clones, some missing. The sample records approximately 35,000 clones, roughly four fifths being singletons. Study-level findings and limits: By week 6 at 0.1 to 3.0 mg/kg, blood CD4+ and CD8+ T cells had expanded clonally.

The receptor comes from an adult with an advanced solid tumor such as melanoma, head and neck, liver or kidney cancer. This specimen consisted of CD4+ or CD8+ T cells sorted from blood, obtained in a trial of the OX40 agonist ivuxolimab.

In DNA form, the CDR3 reads TGTGCCAGCAGCTTACAGGGGGCCAACACCATATATTTT. As protein: CASSLQGANTIYF. V gene TRBV7-9 combines with J gene TRBJ1-3; 8 nucleotides agree with TRBD1. The CDR3 contains 13 residues. Germline assignment: CDR1 SEHNR and CDR2 FQNEAQ (reference sequence). With 2 bases clipped from V and 7 bases from J, the junction kept 1 base outside the gene matches.